This TCR beta chain came from a study of blood T cell repertoires in COVID-19. This clone was seen a few times. Assay used: immunoSEQ multiplex PCR; TCRdb lists only in-frame clones, some missing. The sample lists some 390,000 clones, 70% to 90% seen once, with about 2.9% in the top ten. The TCR comes from a human donor in a cohort sampled during active COVID-19. The specimen sequenced was peripheral blood.

The CDR3 protein is CASSSFKQGTHGYTF. The CDR3 region has the DNA TGTGCCAGCAGTTCCTTTAAACAGGGGACCCATGGCTACACCTTC. This chain connects TRBV27 to TRBJ1-2, with TRBD1 matching over 7 bases. V lost 4 bases, J lost 6 bases, and 11 bases stayed unmatched. The CDR3 is 15 amino acids. Germline V gene data show CDR1 as MNHEY and CDR2 as SMNVEV (reference sequence).